These 4 T cell receptor beta chains originate from one sample sequenced in a study of T cell repertoires in cytomegalovirus infection. For these receptors, no antigen is known. TCRdb fed the reads into MiXCR, producing one record per CDR3 protein. The table includes 650,000 to 900,000 distinct CDR3 sequences, about 31% detected once. The specimen was cultured CD8+ T cells from PBMCs, collected from culture after CMV antigen stimulation. All receptors come from a human donor in good health (CMV status not recorded). Some clones in this sample may be carry-over from other donors' samples.

The genes are TRBV6-5 and TRBJ1-6, with TRBD1 matching 8 bases. Germline lookup yields CDR1 MNHEY and CDR2 SVGAGI. The CDR3 has 18 amino acids. J gave up 7 bases and V 0 bases, and 11 bases lay outside the gene matches. The CDR3 loop reads CASSYSPGQGGLNSPLHF. CDR3 in DNA: TGTGCCAGCAGTTACTCCCCTGGACAGGGAGGTCTCAATTCACCCCTCCACTTT.

This clonotype showed up just a few times. Written as DNA, the CDR3 is TGTGCCAGCAGTTTACGTACCCGGGACAGGGTGGTTGGCTACACCTTC. It is translated as CASSLRTRDRVVGYTF. This rearrangement joins TRBV28 to TRBJ1-2, with 9 bases fitting TRBD1. The germline CDR1 and CDR2 sequences are MDHEN and SYDVKM. V lost 2 bases to trimming and J lost 7 bases; unmatched junction nucleotides: 11. This CDR3 has 16 residues.

J is TRBJ1-6 and V is TRBV7-2, with D possibly matching TRBD1 (6 bases). CDR1 SGHTA and CDR2 FQGNSA come from the germline V gene. The CDR3 contains 14 residues. V lost 7 bases to trimming and J lost 3 bases, with 10 bases between them. CDR3 residues: CASNRDSYNSPLHF. The CDR3 coding sequence is TGTGCCAGCAACAGGGATAGCTATAATTCACCCCTCCACTTT. Drawing the rest from reference TRBV7-2 and TRBJ1-6, the complete variable domain is GAGVSQSPSNKVTEKGKDVELRCDPISGHTALYWYRQSLGQGLEFLIYFQGNSAPDKSGLPSDRFSAERTGGSVSTLTIQRTQQEDSAVYLCASNRDSYNSPLHFGNGTRLTVT.

The rearrangement joins TRBV7-2 to TRBJ2-7; no definite D call. The CDR3 runs 15 residues. The V end lost 5 bases, the J end lost 6 bases, and 20 bases lay between the germline ends. The germline V gene encodes CDR1 SGHTA and CDR2 FQGNSA. The CDR3 loop reads CASSLGPGRPLEQYV. The CDR3, as DNA: TGTGCCAGCAGCCTTGGACCGGGCAGGCCTCTCGAGCAGTACGTC.